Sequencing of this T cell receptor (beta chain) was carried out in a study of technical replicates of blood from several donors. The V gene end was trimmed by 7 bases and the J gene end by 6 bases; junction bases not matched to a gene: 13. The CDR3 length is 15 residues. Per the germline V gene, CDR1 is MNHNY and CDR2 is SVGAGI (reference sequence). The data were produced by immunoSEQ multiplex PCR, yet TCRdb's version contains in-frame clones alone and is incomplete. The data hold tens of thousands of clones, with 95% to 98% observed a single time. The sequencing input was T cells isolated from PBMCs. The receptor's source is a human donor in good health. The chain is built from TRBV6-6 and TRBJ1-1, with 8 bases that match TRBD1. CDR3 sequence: CASTYETGVGAEAFF. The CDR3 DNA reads TGTGCCAGCACCTACGAGACAGGGGTGGGAGCTGAAGCTTTCTTT.